This entry features one TCR beta chain sequence. Germline is not matched at one junction end, which may reflect a read error. The data were obtained in a study of T cells in Graves' hyperthyroidism and ophthalmopathy. The CDR3 runs 15 residues. CDR1 MNHNS and CDR2 SASEGT come from the germline V gene. Amplified regions were TCR beta CDR3 sequences from RNA transcripts. In the first-round RT-PCR of the TCR CDR3, the HTBI primer set was used. TCRdb processed the multiplex PCR reads anew with MiXCR; each CDR3 protein has one entry. The table has approximately 690,000 distinct CDR3 sequences, about 14% seen once.

This TCR was recovered from a woman aged 45 to 65 with Graves' ophthalmopathy. The chain couples TRBV6-1 to TRBJ2-3; TRBD1 agrees at 7 bases. Sequenced: blood. The CDR3 is CASSEGTDPTYTQYF. The CDR3 DNA follows: TGTGCCAGCAGCGAAGGGACAGACCCAACCTATACGCAGTATTTT.